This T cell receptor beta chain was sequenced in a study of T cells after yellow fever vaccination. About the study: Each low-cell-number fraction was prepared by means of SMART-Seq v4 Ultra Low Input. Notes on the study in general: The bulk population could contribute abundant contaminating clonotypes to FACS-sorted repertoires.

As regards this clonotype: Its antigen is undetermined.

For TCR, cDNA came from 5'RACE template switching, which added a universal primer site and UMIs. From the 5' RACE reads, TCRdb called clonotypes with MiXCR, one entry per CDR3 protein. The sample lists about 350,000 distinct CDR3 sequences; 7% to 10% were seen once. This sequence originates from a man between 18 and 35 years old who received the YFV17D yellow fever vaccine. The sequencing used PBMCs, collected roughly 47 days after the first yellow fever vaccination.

In DNA form, the CDR3 reads TGTGCCAGCAGCGTAGGATTTTTTCTCCCCCACCTCGGGGAAGAGACCCAGTACTTC. Its translation: CASSVGFFLPHLGEETQYF. The chain links TRBV9 to TRBJ2-5; D may be TRBD2 (5 bases). V was clipped by 0 bases and J by 3 bases, with 24 bases between them. Germline loops: CDR1 SGDLS, CDR2 YYNGEE. The CDR3 is 19 amino acids.